Shown below are 5 T cell receptor beta chains from a single sample sequenced in a study of T cells in localized non-small cell lung cancer. TCRdb's copy holds only in-frame clones and misses some; the assay was immunoSEQ multiplex PCR. The data hold about 82,000 clones, with roughly 75% observed a single time. The sample consisted of PBMCs, taken before any cancer treatment. The receptors derive from a man aged 40 to 70 with stage II squamous cell lung carcinoma.

A remark on this clone: One end of the junction fails to match germline, which may point to a read error. This chain connects TRBV2 to TRBJ1-1; D ambiguous. CDR3 size: 15 residues. Germline-derived CDR1 and CDR2 are SNHLY and FYNNEI. The CDR3, as DNA: TGTGTCAGCAGTGAAATGGGCCAGGCGACCACTGAAGCTTTCTTT. Translating it yields CVSSEMGQATTEAFF.

J is TRBJ2-3 and V is TRBV6-4, with D perhaps matching TRBD2 (6 bases). V was cut by 5 bases and J by 1 base, with 13 bases left in between. This CDR3 is 15 amino acids long. Germline-derived CDR1 and CDR2 are MRHNA and SNTAGT. CDR3 sequence reads: CASSQDPGGTDTQYF. For the CDR3, the DNA is TGTGCCAGCAGTCAAGACCCGGGAGGCACAGATACGCAGTATTTT.

The rearrangement uses TRBV19 and TRBJ2-3, with a tentative D call TRBD1 (6 bases). Germline CDR1 LNHDA, CDR2 SQIVND (reference sequence). The CDR3 spans 13 residues. V shed 7 bases and J shed 3 bases, with 11 bases lying between them. CDR3 loop: CASKARGTDTQYF. In nucleotides, the CDR3 is TGTGCCAGTAAGGCCAGGGGAACAGATACGCAGTATTTT.

The V and J genes are TRBV2 and TRBJ2-1, with D possibly TRBD1 on 6 matching bases. V lost 4 bases and J 7 bases, leaving 14 bases between the germline ends. The CDR3 runs 14 residues. The germline V gene has CDR1 SNHLY and CDR2 FYNNEI. CDR3 bases: TGTGCCAGCAGTGGGACAGCTACTGGGAATGAGCAGTTCTTC. This encodes CASSGTATGNEQFF. The whole variable domain, remainder taken from reference TRBV2 and TRBJ2-1, is EPEVTQTPSHQVTQMGQEVILRCVPISNHLYFYWYRQILGQKVEFLVSFYNNEISEKSEIFDDQFSVERPDGSNFTLKIRSTKLEDSAMYFCASSGTATGNEQFFGPGTRLTVL.

The J gene is TRBJ2-6, the V gene TRBV5-4, with D unclear. V gave up 4 bases and J gave up 0 bases, with 8 bases separating them. In germline, CDR1 is SGHNT, CDR2 YYREEE (reference sequence). The CDR3 is 15 residues long. The CDR3 loop is CASSKKYSGANVLTF. The CDR3 DNA reads as TGTGCCAGCAGCAAGAAGTACTCTGGGGCCAACGTCCTGACTTTC.